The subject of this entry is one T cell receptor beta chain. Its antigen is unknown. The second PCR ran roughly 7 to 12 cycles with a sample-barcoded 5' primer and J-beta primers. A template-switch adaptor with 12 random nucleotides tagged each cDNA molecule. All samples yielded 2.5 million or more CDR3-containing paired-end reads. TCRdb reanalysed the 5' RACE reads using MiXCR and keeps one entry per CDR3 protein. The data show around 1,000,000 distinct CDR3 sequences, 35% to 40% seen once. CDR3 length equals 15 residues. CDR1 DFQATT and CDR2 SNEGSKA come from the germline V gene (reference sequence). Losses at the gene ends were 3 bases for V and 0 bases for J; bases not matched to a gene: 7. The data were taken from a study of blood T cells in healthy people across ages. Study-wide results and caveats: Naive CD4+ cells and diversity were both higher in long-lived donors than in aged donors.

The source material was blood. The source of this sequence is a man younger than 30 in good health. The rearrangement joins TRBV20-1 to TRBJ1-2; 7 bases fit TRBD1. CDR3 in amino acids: CSARPVGTANYGYTF. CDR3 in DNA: TGCAGTGCTAGGCCCGTGGGGACAGCTAACTATGGCTACACCTTC.